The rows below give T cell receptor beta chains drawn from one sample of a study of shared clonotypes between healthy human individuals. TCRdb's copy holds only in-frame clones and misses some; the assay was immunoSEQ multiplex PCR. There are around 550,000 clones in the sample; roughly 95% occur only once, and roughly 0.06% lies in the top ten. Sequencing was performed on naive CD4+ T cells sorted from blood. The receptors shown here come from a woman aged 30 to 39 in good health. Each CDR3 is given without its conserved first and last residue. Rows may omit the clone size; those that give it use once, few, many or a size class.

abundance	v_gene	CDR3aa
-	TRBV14	ASRLASGTGELF
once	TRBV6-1	ASGQGPNEKLF
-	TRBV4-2	ASSQEEGPQH
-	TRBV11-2	ASRPSAVPRYEQY
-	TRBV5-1	ASRRGREGPETQY
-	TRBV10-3	AISRVENTEAF
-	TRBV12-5	ASGSTEGTEAF
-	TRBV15	ATSRDPLTSGNYEQY
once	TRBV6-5	ASSYSIIFSNEQF
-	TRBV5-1	ASSLGTGDGANVLT
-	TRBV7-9	ASSPGGSNYGYT
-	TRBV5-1	ASSRGTVNTEAF
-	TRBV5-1	ASSPSGHAAYEQY
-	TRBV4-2	ASSFGAGGPGGELF
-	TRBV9	ASSGQREFGELF
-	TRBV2	ASSEPTGFGGNQPQH
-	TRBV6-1	ASNLQYPPDTQY
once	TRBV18	ASSPTVDNSPLH
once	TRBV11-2	ASSPILRELF
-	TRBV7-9	AGSGIRTDTQY
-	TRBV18	ASSQGSEGGLAKNIQY
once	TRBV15	ATSREKALGYEQY
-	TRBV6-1	ATSGLTYEQY
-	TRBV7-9	ASSPLPRGGFEQF
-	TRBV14	ASSRGGARTGTYEQY
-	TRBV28	ASSLGPDTSETQY
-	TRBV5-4	ASSLQGVLTEAF
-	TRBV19	ASARQMNTEAF
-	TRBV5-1	ASSLGQGAFPDTQY
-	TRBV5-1	ASSPGFDRASGYEQY
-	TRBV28	ASSSGTGFFFSEKLF
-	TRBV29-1	SVGTGGDYGYT
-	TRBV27	ASSLSGARNEKLF
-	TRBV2	ASRSTLATNEKLF
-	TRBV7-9	ASSQEPQGNYEQY
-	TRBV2	ASRERTGKGETQY
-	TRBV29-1	SVGLGQGIPTNEKLF
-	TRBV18	ASSPSEAEQY
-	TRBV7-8	ASSSGGAGGSYEQY
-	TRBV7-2	ASSPARDRVAEQY
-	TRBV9	ASSVASMYGEKLF
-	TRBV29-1	SVEDRGVRTYEQY
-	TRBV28	ASFQGPPSGNTIY
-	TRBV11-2	ASSLHTGIHQPQH
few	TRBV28	ASGTNTEAF
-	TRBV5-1	ASSEGNQETQY
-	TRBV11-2	ASSFNGRVTGELF
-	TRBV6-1	ASAFAGGAYNEQF